This passage covers 6 T cell receptor beta chains from one sample sequenced in a study of cytomegalovirus exposure and HLA in healthy donors. Primers: 60 Vbeta forward and 13 Jbeta reverse. Profiled with immunoSEQ multiplex PCR; TCRdb holds only in-frame clones, not every one. The data hold some 180,000 clones, with more than 60% observed a single time. The sample comprised PBMCs. Source of these receptors: a man aged 18 to 30 in good health and CMV-seronegative.

This clone was counted a single time. The J gene is TRBJ2-1, the V gene TRBV27, with 10 bases matching TRBD2. V trimming: 6 bases; J trimming: 3 bases; junction bases outside the gene matches: 8. This CDR3 spans 16 amino acids. CDR1 MNHEY and CDR2 SMNVEV come from the germline V gene (reference sequence). CDR3 coding DNA: TGTGCCAGCAGCGCTCAACTAGCGGGAATCTACAATGAGCAGTTCTTC. As protein: CASSAQLAGIYNEQFF.

Remarks on this clone: An end of the junction differs from the germline gene, which may be a read error. The V gene is TRBV7-9, the J gene TRBJ2-7, with D possibly TRBD1 on 6 matching bases. CDR1 is SEHNR and CDR2 is FQNEAQ in the germline V gene (reference sequence). This CDR3 is 12 amino acids long. CDR3 bases: TGTTCCAGCAGCTTACAGGGTGCAGAGCAGTACTTC. It codes for CSSSLQGAEQYF.

The chain links TRBV30 to TRBJ2-1, with D possibly TRBD1 on 5 matching bases. This CDR3 contains 14 residues. CDR1 and CDR2 from the germline V gene are GTSNPN and SVGIG (reference sequence). V gave up 3 bases and J gave up 2 bases, with 11 bases separating them. CDR3 in amino acids: CAWRTATAYNEQFF. The CDR3 DNA sequence: TGTGCCTGGAGGACAGCAACAGCCTACAATGAGCAGTTCTTC.

V and J are TRBV7-2 and TRBJ1-2; 7 nucleotides agree with TRBD1. This CDR3 comprises 18 residues. The germline CDR1 and CDR2 sequences are SGHTA and FQGNSA. With V trimmed by 1 base and J by 3 bases, 14 bases remained unmatched. The DNA for the CDR3 is TGTGCCAGCAGCTTAGTCTGGGTGACAGGGAGGAACGACTATGGCTACACCTTC. Translating gives CASSLVWVTGRNDYGYTF.

The V call is TRBV27, the J call TRBJ1-6; D ambiguous. Trimming stripped 4 bases from V and 0 bases from J, with 10 bases between. Per the germline V gene, CDR1 is MNHEY and CDR2 is SMNVEV (reference sequence). The CDR3 extends over 16 amino acids. This chain's CDR3 is CASSYEQSSYNSPLHF. The CDR3 coding sequence is TGTGCCAGCAGTTACGAACAGAGCTCCTATAATTCACCCCTCCACTTT.

The chain recombines TRBV13 with TRBJ1-1; the D is unclear. The V gene's germline CDR1 is PRHDT and CDR2 FYEKMQ (reference sequence). This CDR3 has 15 residues. Trimming stripped 4 bases from V and 0 bases from J, with 12 bases between. CDR3 DNA: TGTGCCAGCAGCTACGGGAATTTAATGAACACTGAAGCTTTCTTT. Protein: CASSYGNLMNTEAFF. The variable domain in full, with the rest retrieved from reference TRBV13 and TRBJ1-1, is AAGVIQSPRHLIKEKRETATLKCYPIPRHDTVYWYQQGPGQDPQFLISFYEKMQSDKGSIPDRFSAQQFSDYHSELNMSSLELGDSALYFCASSYGNLMNTEAFFGQGTRLTVV.